The 23 T cell receptor beta chains listed next were all sequenced from one sample in a study of cytomegalovirus exposure and HLA in healthy donors. Clones were sequenced by immunoSEQ multiplex PCR, and TCRdb holds only the in-frame ones, with some missing. Of approximately 270,000 clones listed, 80% to 90% were seen once; the top ten hold roughly 1%. Material: PBMCs. The receptors stem from a woman between 18 and 30 years old in good health and CMV-seronegative.

V gene TRBV5-1 combines with J gene TRBJ1-1; the D gene is possibly TRBD1 (5 bases). Germline CDR1 and CDR2: SGHRS and YFSETQ. The CDR3 has 15 residues. The germline V and J ends were trimmed by 1 base and 1 base, with 11 bases remaining between them. CDR3: CASSLPGSPNTEAFF. As DNA, the CDR3 is TGCGCCAGCAGCTTGCCAGGGTCCCCGAACACTGAAGCTTTCTTT.

This chain uses TRBV27 with TRBJ2-5, with 11 bases aligning to TRBD2. The junction had 14 bases not matched to a gene; V was cut back by 6 bases and J by 5 bases. The CDR3 spans 17 residues. CDR1 MNHEY and CDR2 SMNVEV come from the germline V gene (reference sequence). The CDR3: CASRRLSSGGAGETQYF. The CDR3 DNA sequence: TGTGCCAGCAGACGACTGAGTAGCGGGGGGGCCGGGGAGACCCAGTACTTC.

The chain employs TRBV7-6 and TRBJ1-5; perhaps TRBD1 as D (6 bases). Germline CDR1 is SGHVS and CDR2 is FNYEAQ. The CDR3 loop spans 18 amino acids. V dropped 5 bases and J dropped 4 bases, with 24 bases sitting between them. CDR3 bases: TGTGCCAGCAGCGAAGGGGGTGGATCAGGGGTCCCGAATCAGCCCCAGCATTTT. Translated, it gives CASSEGGGSGVPNQPQHF.

V gene TRBV30 combines with J gene TRBJ1-2; maybe TRBD1 (6 bases). This CDR3 is 13 amino acids long. Germline V gives CDR1 GTSNPN, CDR2 SVGIG (reference sequence). Trimming cost V 0 bases and J 8 bases, with 13 bases left between them. CDR3 protein: CAWSVRGAWGYTF. CDR3 sequence (DNA): TGTGCCTGGAGTGTACGGGGGGCGTGGGGCTACACCTTC.

This clone was found a few times. This chain connects TRBV7-2 to TRBJ1-4, with D perhaps TRBD1 (5 bases). The V end was cut by 4 bases, the J end by 14 bases, with 11 bases between. The germline V gene has CDR1 SGHTA and CDR2 FQGNSA. There are 11 residues in the CDR3. CDR3 protein: CASSSQGPLFF. Written as DNA, the CDR3 is TGTGCCAGCAGCTCCCAGGGCCCTCTGTTTTTT.

This clone was observed a handful of times. The rearrangement joins TRBV4-2 to TRBJ1-2; 9 positions match TRBD1. CDR1 and CDR2 from the germline V gene are LGHNA and YNFKEQ. This CDR3 contains 15 residues. The J segment lost 6 bases and the V segment lost 4 bases, leaving 9 bases of the junction unmatched. CDR3: CASSRSLQGADGYTF. DNA of the CDR3: TGTGCCAGCAGCCGGAGTCTACAGGGGGCAGATGGCTACACCTTC.

The CDR3, as DNA: TGTGCCAGCAGCCAGATTAGCGAGAGCACAGATACGCAGTATTTT. Protein sequence: CASSQISESTDTQYF. The chain joins TRBV4-2 to TRBJ2-3; TRBD2 might be the D (5 bases). In germline, CDR1 is LGHNA, CDR2 YNFKEQ. V dropped 3 bases and J dropped 0 bases, with 10 bases sitting between them. The CDR3 contains 15 residues.

The V and J genes are TRBV27 and TRBJ1-2; 10 bases line up with TRBD1. V lost 5 bases, J lost 6 bases, and 6 bases stayed unmatched. Germline V lookup: CDR1 MNHEY, CDR2 SMNVEV (reference sequence). This CDR3 has 14 residues. The CDR3: CASSLGQGGNGYTF. CDR3 nucleotides: TGTGCCAGCAGTCTCGGACAGGGGGGGAATGGCTACACCTTC.

The V gene is TRBV18, the J gene TRBJ2-1; maybe TRBD1 (5 bases). Germline CDR1 KGHSH, CDR2 LQKENI. The CDR3 covers 14 residues. The V gene lost 3 bases and the J gene lost 7 bases, with 13 bases spanning the gap. CDR3 sequence: CASSPTTQGNEQFF. For the CDR3, the DNA is TGTGCCAGCTCACCTACCACCCAGGGTAATGAGCAGTTCTTC.

The chain has TRBV6-5 and TRBJ2-1; TRBD2 might be the D (6 bases). The CDR3 is 14 residues long. CDR1 is MNHEY, CDR2 SVGAGI, per germline. Deletions cut 2 bases from V and 8 bases from J, with 13 bases between. In DNA, the CDR3 is TGTGCCAGCAGTTACGGCGGGACGGGGGATGAGCAGTTCTTC. Its translation: CASSYGGTGDEQFF.

This clone was seen only once. This chain links TRBV9 with TRBJ1-3, with a possible D match to TRBD1 (6 bases). This CDR3 has 15 amino acids. The V end was cut by 4 bases, the J end by 0 bases, with 11 bases between. In germline, CDR1 is SGDLS, CDR2 YYNGEE. This chain's CDR3 is CASSLDSFSGNTIYF. CDR3 in DNA: TGTGCCAGCAGCCTGGACAGTTTCTCTGGAAACACCATATATTTT.

This clone is a singleton in its sample. The chain recombines TRBV9 with TRBJ2-5, with 9 bases identical to TRBD2. V shed 4 bases, J shed 3 bases, and the junction held 4 bases outside the gene matches. Germline V gene sequence: CDR1 SGDLS, CDR2 YYNGEE. This CDR3 has 14 residues. CDR3 DNA: TGTGCCAGCAGCCCCAAGCGGGGGGAAGAGACCCAGTACTTC. Protein sequence: CASSPKRGEETQYF.

The CDR3 loop reads CASSMGHLSSYEQYF. The CDR3 nucleotides are TGTGCCAGTAGTATGGGGCACCTGAGCTCCTACGAGCAGTACTTC. The chain links TRBV19 to TRBJ2-7; possibly TRBD1 for D (5 bases). The CDR3 is 15 residues long. Looked up from germline, CDR1 is LNHDA and CDR2 is SQIVND (reference sequence). V lost 3 bases and J lost 0, with 12 bases in between.

The chain recombines TRBV25-1 with TRBJ2-1, with 8 bases aligning to TRBD1. V lost 5 bases, J lost 3 bases, and 6 bases stayed unmatched. The CDR3 spans 15 residues. Germline CDR1 is MGHDK and CDR2 is SYGVNS. CDR3 DNA: TGTGCCAGCAGTAGACAGGGGTCAGGCTACAATGAGCAGTTCTTC. It specifies CASSRQGSGYNEQFF.

The gene calls are TRBV11-3 and TRBJ2-5; 12 bases agree with TRBD2. CDR3 length: 18 amino acids. V shed 4 bases, J shed 3 bases, and the junction held 12 bases outside the gene matches. Germline V gives CDR1 SGHNT, CDR2 YENEEA. The DNA of the CDR3 is TGTGCCAGCAGCTCTTGGACTAGCGGGGAGTTAGTGGAAGAGACCCAGTACTTC. Translated: CASSSWTSGELVEETQYF.

The chain combines TRBV30 with TRBJ2-7; 7 bases align to TRBD1. This CDR3 is built from 13 residues. From germline, CDR1 is GTSNPN and CDR2 SVGIG (reference sequence). Trimming cost V 5 bases and J 2 bases; bases outside gene matches: 6. The chain's CDR3 is CAWATGAAYEQYF. The CDR3 coding sequence is TGTGCCTGGGCCACAGGGGCAGCCTACGAGCAGTACTTC. Full variable domain (rest looked up from reference TRBV30 and TRBJ2-7): SQTIHQWPATLVQPVGSPLSLECTVEGTSNPNLYWYRQAAGRGLQLLFYSVGIGQISSEVPQNLSASRPQDRQFILSSKKLLLSDSGFYLCAWATGAAYEQYFGPGTRLTVT.

V is TRBV4-1 and J is TRBJ1-2, with D hard to call. The CDR3 is 14 amino acids. The germline V gene has CDR1 MGHRA and CDR2 YSYEKL. Trimming took 1 base from V and 0 from J, leaving 6 bases between them. The CDR3 DNA follows: TGCGCCAGCAGCCAAGCCACAACTAACTATGGCTACACCTTC. Amino acid sequence: CASSQATTNYGYTF.

The CDR3 here is CASSNPTEGLNYGYTF. Written as DNA, the CDR3 is TGCGCCAGCAGCAATCCTACAGAGGGCTTGAACTATGGCTACACCTTC. The chain recombines TRBV5-1 with TRBJ1-2; D uncertain. The CDR3 has 16 amino acids. Trimming left V 4 bases short and J 2 bases short, with 18 bases between. Germline loops: CDR1 SGHRS, CDR2 YFSETQ.

The chain carries TRBV10-3 and TRBJ2-3; D perhaps matches TRBD2 (5 bases). CDR1 ENHRY and CDR2 SYGVKD come from the germline V gene. This CDR3 region has 13 residues. The V gene lost 2 bases and the J gene lost 9 bases, with 12 bases spanning the gap. The CDR3 DNA reads TGTGCCATCAGTGAGGCTAGCTTAGACACGCAGTATTTT. Translated: CAISEASLDTQYF.

The J gene is TRBJ1-2, the V gene TRBV13; possible D gene TRBD1, 5 bases. Germline lookup yields CDR1 PRHDT and CDR2 FYEKMQ (reference sequence). The CDR3 has 13 amino acids. Trimming cost V 0 bases and J 8 bases, with 10 bases left between them. The chain's CDR3 is CASSLGGARGYTF. CDR3 DNA: TGTGCCAGCAGCTTAGGAGGGGCGAGGGGCTACACCTTC.

The V and J genes are TRBV19 and TRBJ2-7; the match to TRBD1 covers 8 bases. Germline lookup yields CDR1 LNHDA and CDR2 SQIVND (reference sequence). The CDR3 is 13 amino acids. V lost 5 bases, J lost 6 bases, and 6 bases stayed unmatched. CDR3 coding DNA: TGTGCCAGTAGTTCCCATCAGGGGGCCGAGCAGTACTTC. Encoded protein: CASSSHQGAEQYF.

Only a few counts were recorded for this clone. The V and J genes are TRBV7-9 and TRBJ1-2; the D gene is possibly TRBD1 (5 bases). Germline lookup yields CDR1 SEHNR and CDR2 FQNEAQ (reference sequence). The CDR3 spans 14 residues. V was shortened by 1 base and J by 3 bases, with 9 bases between the two germline ends. The CDR3 protein is CASSLGQSDYGYTF. In DNA form, the CDR3 reads TGTGCCAGCAGCTTAGGACAGTCCGACTATGGCTACACCTTC.

The chain recombines TRBV29-1 with TRBJ2-2, with 9 bases that match TRBD1. The CDR3 is 15 amino acids. V lost 7 bases to trimming and J lost 5 bases; unmatched junction nucleotides: 11. Looked up from germline, CDR1 is SQVTM and CDR2 is ANQGSEA. CDR3 sequence: CSALGTGRWTGELFF. DNA for the CDR3: TGCAGCGCCCTAGGGACAGGGAGATGGACCGGGGAGCTGTTTTTT.